Each of the 21 T cell receptor beta chains below was sequenced from the same sample in a study of regulatory T cells in long-lasting Graves disease. Regarding time point: persistent/refractory GD, antithyroid drugs over 5 years with positive TRAb. TCR sequences were obtained from RNA taken from PBMCs. Libraries of TCR beta came from iRepertoire HTBI primers plus Arm-PCR of CDR3 regions. Each CDR3 protein gets one entry after TCRdb re-called the multiplex PCR reads with MiXCR. The data contain about 470,000 distinct CDR3 sequences, 20% to 25% of them singletons. Sample: peripheral blood mononuclear cells (PBMCs), taken when the disease was refractory, from a patient treated with antithyroid drugs. Source of these receptors: a female donor with Graves disease.

The table lists this clonotype with many counts. The chain links TRBV28 to TRBJ1-1; D is unresolved. This CDR3 is 10 amino acids long. V was clipped by 3 bases and J by 11 bases, with 7 bases between them. The germline CDR1 and CDR2 sequences are MDHEN and SYDVKM. CDR3 sequence: CASSFLTAFF. CDR3 coding DNA: TGTGCCAGCAGTTTCCTCACGGCTTTCTTT.

The chain couples TRBV11-2 to TRBJ2-4; possible D gene TRBD2, 6 bases. V was pared by 8 bases and J by 0 bases, with 14 bases between. CDR3 size: 15 residues. CDR1 is SGHAT and CDR2 is FQNNGV in the germline V gene. The CDR3 DNA sequence: TGTGCCAGCCGCGGGGCGACCGTAGCCAAAAACATTCAGTACTTC. This encodes CASRGATVAKNIQYF.

This clonotype has ten or more counts. The chain recombines TRBV12-3 or TRBV12-4 with TRBJ1-2; D not resolved. The CDR3 runs to 15 residues. Trimming left V 5 bases short and J 0 bases short, with 13 bases between. CDR3 sequence: CASSPRGGTNYGYTF. In DNA, the CDR3 is TGTGCCAGCAGTCCTCGTGGCGGGACTAACTATGGCTACACCTTC.

With regard to this clonotype: The junction differs from germline at one of its ends, possibly a read error. The J gene is TRBJ2-7, the V gene TRBV11-2, with TRBD2 matching 7 bases. The CDR3 runs 13 residues. Germline V gene sequence: CDR1 SGHAT, CDR2 FQNNGV. CDR3 sequence: CASGRGDSYGQYF. In nucleotides, the CDR3 is TGTGCCAGCGGGAGGGGCGACTCCTACGGGCAGTACTTC.

This clonotype was detected ten times or more. CDR3 in amino acids: CASSRDGYSGNTIYF. Written as DNA, the CDR3 is TGTGCCAGCAGCCGAGACGGTTACTCTGGAAACACCATATATTTT. V gene TRBV7-2 combines with J gene TRBJ1-3; D gene unclear. CDR1 is SGHTA and CDR2 is FQGNSA in the germline V gene. There are 15 residues in the CDR3. V was trimmed by 5 bases and J by 0 bases, leaving 11 bases between them.

This clonotype occurred many times. The chain joins TRBV7-9 to TRBJ1-1; D gene uncertain. The CDR3 is 11 amino acids. The germline V and J ends were trimmed by 2 bases and 10 bases, with 8 bases remaining between them. From germline, CDR1 is SEHNR and CDR2 FQNEAQ (reference sequence). The CDR3 protein is CASSLSGGAFF. The CDR3 DNA sequence: TGTGCCAGCAGCTTAAGTGGTGGAGCTTTCTTT.

This clonotype occurred a few times. The V call is TRBV25-1, the J call TRBJ1-5; D might be TRBD1 (5 bases). The CDR3 runs 13 residues. CDR1 and CDR2 (germline): MGHDK, SYGVNS. With 4 bases removed from V and 4 bases from J, the gap between germline ends came to 8 bases. Written as DNA, the CDR3 is TGTGCCAGCAGTGCAGGGTTGAATCAGCCCCAGCATTTT. It is translated as CASSAGLNQPQHF.

Concerning this clonotype: This sequence is one base from a far larger clone and is likely a read error. V usage is TRBV6-2 or TRBV6-3 and J usage is TRBJ2-7, with 8 positions matching TRBD1. The germline CDR1 and CDR2 sequences are MNHEY and SVGEGT. The CDR3 covers 15 residues. V lost 0 bases, J lost 3 bases, and 4 bases stayed unmatched. CDR3 coding DNA: TGTGCCAGCAGTTACTCGGGACAGGCTGTCTACGAGCAGTACTTC. Translating gives CASSYSGQAVYEQYF.

Ten or more counts support this clonotype. This chain uses TRBV20-1 with TRBJ1-4; the match to TRBD1 covers 7 bases. The CDR3 is made up of 14 amino acids. Germline CDR1 DFQATT, CDR2 SNEGSKA (reference sequence). The V gene end was trimmed by 3 bases and the J gene end by 7 bases; junction bases not matched to a gene: 8. The CDR3 region has the DNA TGCAGTGCTAGGACACAGGGGCTGGGTGAAAAACTGTTTTTT. Residues: CSARTQGLGEKLFF.

V and J are TRBV28 and TRBJ2-1; 13 nucleotides agree with TRBD2. The germline V gene encodes CDR1 MDHEN and CDR2 SYDVKM. J was trimmed by 2 bases and V by 5 bases; bases with no gene match: 3. CDR3 length: 16 amino acids. CDR3 loop: CASSPGLAGAYNEQFF. CDR3 nucleotide sequence: TGTGCCAGCAGTCCAGGACTAGCGGGGGCCTACAATGAGCAGTTCTTC. Variable domain in full (rest from reference TRBV28 and TRBJ2-1): DVKVTQSSRYLVKRTGEKVFLECVQDMDHENMFWYRQDPGLGLRLIYFSYDVKMKEKGDIPEGYSVSREKKERFSLILESASTNQTSMYLCASSPGLAGAYNEQFFGPGTRLTVL.

This clonotype was picked up many times. The J gene is TRBJ1-1, the V gene TRBV28; D is unclear. Germline V gene data show CDR1 as MDHEN and CDR2 as SYDVKM. The germline V and J ends were trimmed by 7 bases and 3 bases, with 9 bases remaining between them. There are 12 residues in the CDR3. The DNA for the CDR3 is TGTGCCAGCATTGGGTGGGACACTGAAGCTTTCTTT. It is translated as CASIGWDTEAFF.

Concerning this clonotype itself: Just one base apart from a much larger clone, this may be a read error. The rearrangement joins TRBV12-3 or TRBV12-4 to TRBJ1-5; 10 bases align to TRBD1. There are 16 residues in the CDR3. V lost 8 bases to trimming and J lost 4 bases; unmatched junction nucleotides: 11. The CDR3 nucleotides read TGTGCCAGCGGAGAGATTGGGACAGGGGAGAATCAGCCCCAGCATTTT. Its protein product is CASGEIGTGENQPQHF.

There are a few counts of this clonotype. V gene TRBV20-1 combines with J gene TRBJ2-2, with D possibly TRBD2 on 5 matching bases. The ends were cut back, 6 bases at V and 6 bases at J, with 17 bases in the middle. The CDR3 runs 14 residues. From germline, CDR1 is DFQATT and CDR2 SNEGSKA (reference sequence). CDR3 sequence: CSAEVGPRSGELFF. The CDR3 region has the DNA TGCAGTGCGGAGGTTGGCCCTAGGTCCGGGGAGCTGTTTTTT.

This clonotype has at least ten counts. V and J are TRBV28 and TRBJ1-2; D is possibly TRBD1 (5 bases). The germline V and J ends were trimmed by 7 bases and 3 bases, with 18 bases remaining between them. The CDR3 consists of 15 residues. Per germline, CDR1 MDHEN and CDR2 SYDVKM. CDR3 region: CASTLGGGSHYGYTF. In DNA, the CDR3 is TGTGCCAGCACCCTCGGGGGGGGGAGCCACTATGGCTACACCTTC.

This clonotype showed up many times. The V and J genes are TRBV28 and TRBJ1-5; D unclear. Deletions cut 5 bases from V and 4 bases from J, with 9 bases between. Germline loops: CDR1 MDHEN, CDR2 SYDVKM. This CDR3 region has 13 residues. The CDR3 DNA is TGTGCCAGCAGTACGGACGGAAATCAGCCCCAGCATTTT. Amino acid sequence: CASSTDGNQPQHF.

The V and J genes are TRBV7-9 and TRBJ1-2, with TRBD1 matching 8 bases. The CDR3 extends over 18 amino acids. With V trimmed by 4 bases and J by 1 base, 14 bases remained unmatched. The V gene's germline CDR1 is SEHNR and CDR2 FQNEAQ (reference sequence). Here the CDR3 reads CASSSWTGPNMINYGYTF. The CDR3 nucleotides read TGTGCCAGCAGCTCTTGGACAGGGCCTAACATGATTAACTATGGCTACACCTTC.

V usage is TRBV4-1 and J usage is TRBJ1-2; 8 bases are a match to TRBD1. The CDR3 sequence is 15 residues long. V lost 1 base and J lost 4; bases outside the gene matches: 5. CDR1 is MGHRA and CDR2 is YSYEKL in the germline V gene. The DNA for the CDR3 is TGCGCCAGCAGCCAAGGGGCAGGGGGCGCCTATGGCTACACCTTC. This gives the protein CASSQGAGGAYGYTF.

The chain combines TRBV19 with TRBJ1-4; D is perhaps TRBD1 (5 bases). The length of the CDR3 is 15 residues. Germline V CDR1 and CDR2: LNHDA, SQIVND (reference sequence). Trimming pared 3 bases from V and 3 bases from J, leaving 11 bases between. The CDR3 loop is CASSIRGGANEKLFF. CDR3 nucleotide sequence: TGTGCCAGTAGTATCCGCGGAGGGGCTAATGAAAAACTGTTTTTT.

This clonotype was seen a few times. This chain's CDR3 is CAISGTADQPQHF. The CDR3 DNA reads as TGTGCCATCAGCGGGACTGCCGATCAGCCCCAGCATTTT. The V and J genes are TRBV10-3 and TRBJ1-5; a weak D match, TRBD1 (5 bases). V was cut by 6 bases and J by 5 bases, with 11 bases left in between. Per germline, CDR1 ENHRY and CDR2 SYGVKD. The CDR3 consists of 13 residues.

Only a few counts were recorded for this clonotype. For the CDR3, the DNA is TGTGCCAGCAGCGTGGAGGGGAACGGGGAGCTGTTTTTT. Its protein is CASSVEGNGELFF. V usage is TRBV9 and J usage is TRBJ2-2; D is possibly TRBD2 (6 bases). Germline lookup yields CDR1 SGDLS and CDR2 YYNGEE. CDR3 length: 13 residues. The V and J ends lost 2 bases and 7 bases respectively, with 9 bases between them.

This clonotype was recorded many times. The chain carries TRBV11-3 and TRBJ2-7, with 8 bases that match TRBD1. The CDR3 spans 13 residues. The trim removed 5 bases at V and 3 bases at J, leaving 3 bases unmatched. Germline V gene lookup returns CDR1 SGHNT and CDR2 YENEEA. CDR3 protein: CASSKGTGYEQYF. The CDR3 DNA sequence: TGTGCCAGCAGCAAAGGGACAGGCTACGAGCAGTACTTC.